This TCR beta chain derives from a study of neurological immune-mediated disorders. Findings and caveats of the study: CDR3 amino acid sequences of expanded clones were not shared across subjects, a result suggesting private repertoires in all groups.

This clonotype showed up just a few times. The antigen is not known. The cDNA was generated through 5'RACE incorporating 10-nucleotide random UMIs. TCRdb re-called the 5' RACE reads with MiXCR, one entry per CDR3 protein. The sample has 81,000 or so distinct CDR3 sequences, about 5% seen once. 2 million unsorted PBMCs were stored in RNAlater at -80 °C before RNA extraction. Sequencing was performed on PBMCs. This TCR came from a woman between 25 and 40 years old with multiple sclerosis.

The CDR3 loop is CASSSGQGVRNNEQFF. The CDR3, as DNA: TGCGCCAGCAGCTCGGGACAGGGGGTAAGGAACAATGAGCAGTTCTTC. V is TRBV5-1 and J is TRBJ2-1; 11 nucleotides agree with TRBD1. V lost 3 bases to trimming and J lost 5 bases; unmatched junction nucleotides: 7. The CDR3 spans 16 residues. The germline CDR1 and CDR2 sequences are SGHRS and YFSETQ.